This T cell receptor (beta chain) is drawn from a study of blood T cell repertoires in COVID-19. Across the whole study: There were acute and convalescent COVID-19 samples, and they came from the United States, Italy and Spain. Sample material is recorded as cDNA or gDNA derived from T cells, B-cell-depleted T cells, or PBMCs.

Germline V gives CDR1 MGHDK, CDR2 SYGVNS. V shed 8 bases and J 2 bases; nucleotides not matched to a gene: 6. The CDR3 length is 14 residues. Residents of about two dozen US areas, aged about 18 to 95 years, made up the participants. In assigning cohorts, the study relied on participant-reported clinical history. Some clones are missing from TCRdb's copy, which holds only in-frame ones; the method was immunoSEQ multiplex PCR. The data show 200,000 or so clones, with 80% to 90% seen just once and under 4% held by the top ten. The J gene is TRBJ2-3, the V gene TRBV25-1; 8 bases fit TRBD1. The TCR was taken from a woman younger than 30 in a cohort exposed to, infected with or recovered from COVID-19 (not recorded which). Sequencing used PBMCs or T cells enriched from blood (not recorded which). The CDR3 DNA is TGTGCCAGCCCAAACAGGGGGGTCACAGATACGCAGTATTTT. It is translated as CASPNRGVTDTQYF.